This T cell receptor beta chain was obtained from a study of response to subunit inactivated influenza vaccine. Findings of the study overall: The authors suggested that every seasonal influenza vaccination recruits few new T cells.

Germline V gene sequence: CDR1 MGHRA, CDR2 YSYEKL. The CDR3 is 13 amino acids. V lost 0 bases and J 7 bases, leaving 9 bases between the germline ends. In the case of this clonotype: Antigen specificity is unknown.

MiXCR, run by TCRdb on the RT-PCR reads, gives a single entry per CDR3 protein. Seen here are roughly 650,000 distinct CDR3 sequences, 14% observed once, and the top ten hold about 7.6%. The sequenced sample was PBMCs from blood, obtained around 14 days before vaccination. The J gene is TRBJ1-1, the V gene TRBV4-1, with D uncertain. This clonotype was sampled from a man in his fifties or sixties who received an inactivated influenza vaccine. In nucleotides, the CDR3 is TGCGCCAGCAGCCAAGATCTGGTGGGTGAAGCTTTCTTT. Its translation is CASSQDLVGEAFF.